This entry concerns a single T cell receptor (beta chain). Its matching antigen is unknown. This entry is derived from a study of cytomegalovirus exposure and HLA in healthy donors. Overall study results and limits: Both high specificity and high sensitivity reportedly marked the classifier's diagnosis of cytomegalovirus status.

Germline assignment: CDR1 MNHEY and CDR2 SVGAGI. CDR3 length: 15 residues. With 2 bases removed from V and 7 bases from J, the gap between germline ends came to 17 bases. Use of 60 Vbeta and 13 Jbeta primers characterized the PCR. In the original workflow: A follow-up analysis tallied 60 million to 85 million unique TCR beta chains, 8.5 million to 14 million shared. The assay was immunoSEQ multiplex PCR, and TCRdb's table has in-frame clones only and misses some. The V and J calls and the clone size are those of that table, but D and trimming were determined from the DNA. Altogether approximately 150,000 clones are present, 65% to 85% being singletons, with the ten largest covering 1.3%.

This receptor was obtained from a middle-aged man in good health and CMV-seropositive. Sequenced sample: PBMCs. The V call is TRBV6-5, the J call TRBJ1-1; D call uncertain. The CDR3 reads CASSYASTTIIEAFF. The CDR3 nucleotides read TGTGCCAGCAGTTACGCCTCGACGACAATTATTGAAGCTTTCTTT.